The source of this TCR beta chain is a study of T cells after posttransplantation cyclophosphamide. This clone has a count of ten or more. What it binds is unknown. Study-level points and caveats: Later blood repertoires were often dominated by clones from the donor CD8+ memory compartment. Tissue-infiltrating T cells from skin or gut overlapped little with blood T cells. Recipient CMV seropositivity and CMV reactivation strongly tracked TRB clonality.

The protocol was immunoSEQ multiplex PCR, while the TCRdb copy is restricted to in-frame clones and leaves out a portion. The sample has 6,000 to 7,500 clones, none seen only once. A marrow graft followed busulfan-fludarabine conditioning, with cyclophosphamide on days +3 and +4. The CDR3 has 17 amino acids. Between the trimmed V and J ends, which lost 2 bases and 4 bases, there was a span of 19 bases. Per germline, CDR1 SGHTA and CDR2 FQGTGA. This chain uses TRBV7-3 with TRBJ2-3; D is perhaps TRBD2 (6 bases). The TCR originated in a male patient in his fifties who received an allogeneic stem cell transplant from an unrelated donor, was CMV-positive, and had acute GVHD only. Some T cells may be supplied by the graft donor. The input for sequencing was PBMCs, taken after allogeneic stem cell transplant with posttransplant cyclophosphamide. Written as DNA, the CDR3 is TGTGCCAGCAGCTTAGATAGAACGGGAGTGACGGCAGATACGCAGTATTTT. Amino acids: CASSLDRTGVTADTQYF.